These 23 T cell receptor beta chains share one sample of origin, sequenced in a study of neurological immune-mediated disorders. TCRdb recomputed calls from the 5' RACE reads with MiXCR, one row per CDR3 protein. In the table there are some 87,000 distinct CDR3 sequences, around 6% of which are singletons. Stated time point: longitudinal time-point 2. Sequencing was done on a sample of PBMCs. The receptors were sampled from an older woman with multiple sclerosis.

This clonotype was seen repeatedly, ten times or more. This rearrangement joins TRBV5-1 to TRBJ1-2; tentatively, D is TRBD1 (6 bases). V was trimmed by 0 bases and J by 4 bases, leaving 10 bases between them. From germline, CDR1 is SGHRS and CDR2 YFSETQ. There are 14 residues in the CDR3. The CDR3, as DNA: TGCGCCAGCAGCTTGGGAGACAGGCTCTATGGCTACACCTTC. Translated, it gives CASSLGDRLYGYTF.

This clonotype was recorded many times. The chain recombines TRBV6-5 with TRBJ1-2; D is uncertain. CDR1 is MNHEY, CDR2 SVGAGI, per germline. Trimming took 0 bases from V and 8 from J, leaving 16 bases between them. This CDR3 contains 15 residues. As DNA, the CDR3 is TGTGCCAGCAGTTACTCTGGCACTTTCAAGATGGGCTACACCTTC. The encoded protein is CASSYSGTFKMGYTF.

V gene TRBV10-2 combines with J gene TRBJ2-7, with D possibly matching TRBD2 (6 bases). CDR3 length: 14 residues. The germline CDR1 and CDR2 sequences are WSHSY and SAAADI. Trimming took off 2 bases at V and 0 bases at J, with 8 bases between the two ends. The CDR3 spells CASSEGGSSYEQYF. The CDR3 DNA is TGCGCCAGCAGTGAGGGGGGGAGCTCCTACGAGCAGTACTTC.

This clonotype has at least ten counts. CDR3 amino acids: CASSQDVRNEKLFF. DNA of the CDR3: TGTGCCAGCAGCCAAGATGTGAGGAATGAAAAACTGTTTTTT. The genes are TRBV3-1 and TRBJ1-4, with no clear D. V lost 0 bases, J lost 5 bases, and 7 bases lay in between. The CDR3 extends over 14 amino acids. Germline CDR1 LGHDT, CDR2 YNNKEL (reference sequence).

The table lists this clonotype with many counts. CDR3 sequence (DNA): TGTGCCAGCAGCAGGGTCCCCTACGAGCAGTACTTC. It translates to CASSRVPYEQYF. The chain has TRBV7-9 and TRBJ2-7; no clear D gene. The ends were cut back, 5 bases at V and 2 bases at J, with 7 bases in the middle. This CDR3 spans 12 amino acids. Germline CDR1 reads SEHNR; CDR2 reads FQNEAQ (reference sequence).

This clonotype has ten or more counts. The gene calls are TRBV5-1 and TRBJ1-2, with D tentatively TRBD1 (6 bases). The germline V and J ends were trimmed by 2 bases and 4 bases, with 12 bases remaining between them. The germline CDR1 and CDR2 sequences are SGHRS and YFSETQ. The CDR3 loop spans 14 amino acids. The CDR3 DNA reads TGCGCCAGCAGCTTTACAGGGTTGATCTATGGCTACACCTTC. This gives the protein CASSFTGLIYGYTF.

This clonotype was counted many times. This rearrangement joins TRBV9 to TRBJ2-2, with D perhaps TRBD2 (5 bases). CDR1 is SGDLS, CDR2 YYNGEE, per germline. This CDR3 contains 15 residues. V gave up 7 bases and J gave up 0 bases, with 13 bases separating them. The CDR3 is CASSSSASNTGELFF. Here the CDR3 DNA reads TGTGCCAGCTCTAGTAGCGCATCGAACACCGGGGAGCTGTTTTTT. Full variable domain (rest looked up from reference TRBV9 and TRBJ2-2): DSGVTQTPKHLITATGQRVTLRCSPRSGDLSVYWYQQSLDQGLQFLIQYYNGEERAKGNILERFSAQQFPDLHSELNLSSLELGDSALYFCASSSSASNTGELFFGEGSRLTVL.

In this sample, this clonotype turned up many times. The CDR3 is CASSVFSGDYGYTF. CDR3 bases: TGTGCCAGCAGCGTTTTTTCAGGGGACTATGGCTACACCTTC. This chain uses TRBV9 with TRBJ1-2, with a tentative D call TRBD1 (6 bases). V was pared by 2 bases and J by 3 bases, with 11 bases between. The CDR3 length is 14 residues. Germline V CDR1 and CDR2: SGDLS, YYNGEE.

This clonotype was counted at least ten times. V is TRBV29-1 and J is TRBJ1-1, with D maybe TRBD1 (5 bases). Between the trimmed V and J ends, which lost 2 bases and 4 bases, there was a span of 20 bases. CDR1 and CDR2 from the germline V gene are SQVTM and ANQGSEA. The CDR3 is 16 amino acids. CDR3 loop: CSVEFGGGGWATEAFF. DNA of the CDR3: TGCAGCGTTGAATTCGGTGGGGGAGGGTGGGCCACTGAAGCTTTCTTT.

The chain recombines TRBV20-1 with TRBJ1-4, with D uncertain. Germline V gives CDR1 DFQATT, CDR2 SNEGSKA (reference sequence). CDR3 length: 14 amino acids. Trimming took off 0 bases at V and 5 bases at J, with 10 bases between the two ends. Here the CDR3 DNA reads TGCAGTGCTAGAGATCCCGGTTTAAATGAAAAACTGTTTTTT. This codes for CSARDPGLNEKLFF.

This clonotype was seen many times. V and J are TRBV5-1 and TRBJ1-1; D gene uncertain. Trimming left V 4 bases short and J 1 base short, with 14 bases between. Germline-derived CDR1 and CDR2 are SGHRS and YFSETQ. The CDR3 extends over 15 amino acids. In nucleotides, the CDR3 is TGCGCCAGCAGCGCGGATGGCAGGACGAACACTGAAGCTTTCTTT. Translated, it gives CASSADGRTNTEAFF.

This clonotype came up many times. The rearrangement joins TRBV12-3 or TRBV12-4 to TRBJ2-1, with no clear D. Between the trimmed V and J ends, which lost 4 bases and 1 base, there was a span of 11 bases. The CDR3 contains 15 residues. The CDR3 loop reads CASSSESKSYNEQFF. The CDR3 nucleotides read TGTGCCAGCAGTTCGGAGTCGAAATCCTACAATGAGCAGTTCTTC.

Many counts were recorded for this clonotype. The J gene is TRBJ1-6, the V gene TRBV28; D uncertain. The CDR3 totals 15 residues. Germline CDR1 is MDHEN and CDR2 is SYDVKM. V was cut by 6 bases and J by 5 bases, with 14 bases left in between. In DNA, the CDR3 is TGTGCCAGCAGCCCCAATAGGCCCAATAATTCACCCCTCCACTTT. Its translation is CASSPNRPNNSPLHF.

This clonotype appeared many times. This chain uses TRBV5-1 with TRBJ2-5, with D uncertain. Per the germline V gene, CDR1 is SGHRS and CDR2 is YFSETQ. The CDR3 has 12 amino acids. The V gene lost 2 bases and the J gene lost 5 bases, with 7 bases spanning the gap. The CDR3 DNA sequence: TGCGCCAGCAGCTTACAGAGGGAGACCCAGTACTTC. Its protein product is CASSLQRETQYF.

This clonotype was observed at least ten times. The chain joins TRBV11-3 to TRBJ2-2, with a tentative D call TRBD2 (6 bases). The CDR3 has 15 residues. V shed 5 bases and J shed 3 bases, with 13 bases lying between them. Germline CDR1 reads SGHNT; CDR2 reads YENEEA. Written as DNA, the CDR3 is TGTGCCAGCAGCCCCGGGAGAATACACACCGGGGAGCTGTTTTTT. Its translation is CASSPGRIHTGELFF.

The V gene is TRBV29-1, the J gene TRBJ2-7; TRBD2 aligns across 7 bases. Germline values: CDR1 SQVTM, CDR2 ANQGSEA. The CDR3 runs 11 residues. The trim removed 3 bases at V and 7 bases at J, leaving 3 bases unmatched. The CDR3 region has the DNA TGCAGCGTTGATACAGCGGGGGAGCAGTACTTC. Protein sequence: CSVDTAGEQYF.

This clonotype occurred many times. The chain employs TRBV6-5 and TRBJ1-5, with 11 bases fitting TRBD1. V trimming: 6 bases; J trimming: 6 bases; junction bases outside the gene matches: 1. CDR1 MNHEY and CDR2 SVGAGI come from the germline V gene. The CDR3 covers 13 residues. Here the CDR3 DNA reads TGTGCCAGCAGAGGGACAGGGGGTCAGCCCCAGCATTTT. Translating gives CASRGTGGQPQHF.

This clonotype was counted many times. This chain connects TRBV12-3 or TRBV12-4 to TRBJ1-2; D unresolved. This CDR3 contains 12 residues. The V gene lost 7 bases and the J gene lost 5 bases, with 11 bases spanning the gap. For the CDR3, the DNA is TGTGCCAGCACCATCCGGCGGTATGGCTACACCTTC. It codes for CASTIRRYGYTF.

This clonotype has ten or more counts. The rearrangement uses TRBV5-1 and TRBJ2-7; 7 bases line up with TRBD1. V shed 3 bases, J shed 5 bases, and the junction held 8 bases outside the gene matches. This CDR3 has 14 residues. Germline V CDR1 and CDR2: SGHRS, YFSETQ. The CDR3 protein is CASSSQGTVDEQYF. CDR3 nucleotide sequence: TGCGCCAGCAGCTCACAGGGGACGGTAGACGAGCAGTACTTC.

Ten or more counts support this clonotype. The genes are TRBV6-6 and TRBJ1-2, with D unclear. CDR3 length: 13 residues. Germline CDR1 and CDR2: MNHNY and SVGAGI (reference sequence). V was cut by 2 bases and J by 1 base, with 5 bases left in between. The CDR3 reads CASSYEGNYGYTF. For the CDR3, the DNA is TGTGCCAGCAGTTACGAGGGTAACTATGGCTACACCTTC.

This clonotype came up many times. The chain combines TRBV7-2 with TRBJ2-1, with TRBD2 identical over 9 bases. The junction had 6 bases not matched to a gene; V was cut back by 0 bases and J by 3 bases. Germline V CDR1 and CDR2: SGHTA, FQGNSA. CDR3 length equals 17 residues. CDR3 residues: CASSLAGSGGRYNEQFF. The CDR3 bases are TGTGCCAGCAGCTTAGCTGGTAGCGGGGGCCGCTACAATGAGCAGTTCTTC.

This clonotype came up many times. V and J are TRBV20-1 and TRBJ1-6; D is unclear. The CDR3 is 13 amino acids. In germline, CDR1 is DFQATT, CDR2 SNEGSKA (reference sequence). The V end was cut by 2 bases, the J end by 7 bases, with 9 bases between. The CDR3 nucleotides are TGCAGTGCTAGACCGGGAGCAAATTCACCCCTCCACTTT. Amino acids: CSARPGANSPLHF.

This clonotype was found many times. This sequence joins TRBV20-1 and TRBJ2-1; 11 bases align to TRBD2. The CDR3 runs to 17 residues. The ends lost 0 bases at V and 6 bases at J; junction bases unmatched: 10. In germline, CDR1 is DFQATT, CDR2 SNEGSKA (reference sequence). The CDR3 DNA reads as TGCAGTGCTAGAGAGCCCAGTAGCGGGGGGGCCGTCAATGAGCAGTTCTTC. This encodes CSAREPSSGGAVNEQFF.